This TCR beta chain was identified in a study of shared clonotypes between healthy human individuals. Findings and caveats of the study: The study found about 5% of naive CD4 clonotypes shared across a few donors.

The assay used deep level. Generated by immunoSEQ multiplex PCR, the TCRdb table keeps only in-frame clones and is missing some. The data show roughly 2.1 million clones, 90% to 95% seen once. As defined, naive CD8 cells were CD45RO-negative and positively selected for CCR7, with terminally differentiated effector memory CD45RA+ cells excluded. Study donors comprised healthy, HIV-negative adults devoid of recent acute infection or vaccination. Caucasian adults living in Nashville, Tennessee, provided all samples. Comments on this clone: Its matching antigen is unknown. The identical CDR3 is also encoded by other nucleotide sequences in the sample.

The sequence derives from a man between 18 and 35 years old in good health. Some clones in this sample may be carry-over from other donors' samples. Sequencing input: naive CD8+ T cells from PBMCs.

The CDR3 region is CASSVGGSTGELFF. The CDR3 nucleotides are TGTGCCAGCAGCGTAGGAGGGTCCACCGGGGAGCTGTTTTTT. This sequence joins TRBV9 and TRBJ2-2; weak D call: TRBD2 (5 bases). Trimming took 0 bases from V and 4 from J, leaving 7 bases between them. The CDR3 consists of 14 residues. Germline V gene sequence: CDR1 SGDLS, CDR2 YYNGEE.